The clone carrying this T cell receptor (beta chain) was detected only a few times. Its matching antigen is unknown. The sample belongs to a study of cytomegalovirus exposure and HLA in healthy donors. The study, taken as a whole, reports: HLA-A and HLA-B allele assignments for most subjects were reportedly predicted accurately using TCR beta sequences.

V gave up 7 bases and J gave up 5 bases, with 15 bases separating them. The CDR3 is made up of 13 amino acids. The V gene's germline CDR1 is MDHEN and CDR2 SYDVKM. PCR amplification relied on 60 Vbeta primers (plus 13 Jbeta primers). Data came from immunoSEQ multiplex PCR; TCRdb stores just in-frame clones and leaves some out. The data show about 210,000 clones, with under 85% seen just once and roughly 10% held by the top ten. Sequencing was done on a sample of PBMCs. V gene TRBV28 combines with J gene TRBJ2-7; maybe TRBD1 (6 bases). This receptor was obtained from a woman between 50 and 59 years old in good health and CMV-seropositive. The CDR3 nucleotides read TGTGCCAGCATGCGGACAGTTCGTCACGAGCAGTACTTC. This translates into CASMRTVRHEQYF.